These 26 T cell receptor beta chains share one sample of origin, sequenced in a study of cytomegalovirus exposure and HLA in healthy donors. Vbeta (60) and Jbeta (13) primers were used in the PCR. Using immunoSEQ multiplex PCR, the repertoire was profiled, and TCRdb retains in-frame clones only, with some absent. The table records fewer than 100,000 clones, about 76% of them present only once. The sequenced sample was PBMCs. The source of these receptors is a middle-aged man in good health and CMV-seropositive.

The chain is built from TRBV5-1 and TRBJ2-7; D is ambiguous. Germline V lookup: CDR1 SGHRS, CDR2 YFSETQ. This CDR3 spans 12 amino acids. Trimming removed 6 bases at V and 4 bases at J, with 11 bases between. The CDR3 bases are TGCGCCAGCAAAGAAAGCAATTACGAGCAGTACTTC. The encoded protein is CASKESNYEQYF. The full variable domain, its missing parts supplied by reference TRBV5-1 and TRBJ2-7, is KAGVTQTPRYLIKTRGQQVTLSCSPISGHRSVSWYQQTPGQGLQFLFEYFSETQRNKGNFPGRFSGRQFSNSRSEMNVSTLELGDSALYLCASKESNYEQYFGPGTRLTVT.

The chain combines TRBV7-9 with TRBJ2-1; tentatively, D is TRBD2 (7 bases). The length of the CDR3 is 16 residues. Deletions cut 4 bases from V and 8 bases from J, with 21 bases between. The germline V gene has CDR1 SEHNR and CDR2 FQNEAQ (reference sequence). CDR3 DNA: TGTGCCAGCAGCTCAACCCGGGGGGCGGGAGTGGATGAGCAGTTCTTC. Translating gives CASSSTRGAGVDEQFF.

This chain connects TRBV28 to TRBJ1-2, with TRBD1 matching over 8 bases. Germline lookup yields CDR1 MDHEN and CDR2 SYDVKM. The CDR3 loop spans 13 amino acids. The ends lost 10 bases at V and 7 bases at J; junction bases unmatched: 11. CDR3 loop: CATRGDRGAGYTF. The DNA for the CDR3 is TGTGCCACGAGGGGAGACAGGGGAGCTGGCTACACCTTC.

The chain has TRBV9 and TRBJ2-1; TRBD2 matches 7 bases. V trimming: 0 bases; J trimming: 9 bases; junction bases outside the gene matches: 6. The CDR3 sequence is 14 residues long. The germline CDR1 and CDR2 sequences are SGDLS and YYNGEE. The DNA of the CDR3 is TGTGCCAGCAGCGTAGACAACGGGGGGACTGAGCAGTTCTTC. This translates into CASSVDNGGTEQFF. The entire variable domain, with the rest obtained from reference TRBV9 and TRBJ2-1, is as follows: DSGVTQTPKHLITATGQRVTLRCSPRSGDLSVYWYQQSLDQGLQFLIQYYNGEERAKGNILERFSAQQFPDLHSELNLSSLELGDSALYFCASSVDNGGTEQFFGPGTRLTVL.

This rearrangement joins TRBV5-1 to TRBJ1-1, with no clear D. Germline CDR1 is SGHRS and CDR2 is YFSETQ. The CDR3 runs to 13 residues. The germline V and J ends were trimmed by 1 base and 5 bases, with 9 bases remaining between them. This CDR3 reads CASSLSRITEAFF. DNA of the CDR3: TGCGCCAGCAGCTTGTCTAGGATAACTGAAGCTTTCTTT.

CDR3 DNA sequence: TGTGCCACCACCCCCGGGGGAGGTTATGGCTACACCTTC. Translating gives CATTPGGGYGYTF. The V and J genes are TRBV19 and TRBJ1-2, with TRBD1 as a possible D gene (5 bases). The V end lost 10 bases, the J end lost 5 bases, and 17 bases lay between the germline ends. This CDR3 contains 13 residues. In germline, CDR1 is LNHDA, CDR2 SQIVND (reference sequence).

V is TRBV5-1 and J is TRBJ2-3, with 9 bases identical to TRBD2. Germline V gene lookup returns CDR1 SGHRS and CDR2 YFSETQ. V shed 4 bases and J 0 bases; nucleotides not matched to a gene: 6. CDR3 length: 16 residues. CDR3 region: CASSIGTSWSTDTQYF. The DNA for the CDR3 is TGCGCCAGCAGCATTGGGACTAGCTGGAGCACAGATACGCAGTATTTT. The variable domain in full, completed from reference TRBV5-1 and TRBJ2-3, reads KAGVTQTPRYLIKTRGQQVTLSCSPISGHRSVSWYQQTPGQGLQFLFEYFSETQRNKGNFPGRFSGRQFSNSRSEMNVSTLELGDSALYLCASSIGTSWSTDTQYFGPGTRLTVL.

V and J are TRBV2 and TRBJ2-3; 9 bases align to TRBD2. The junction had 3 bases not matched to a gene; V was cut back by 2 bases and J by 6 bases. The length of the CDR3 is 14 residues. Germline values: CDR1 SNHLY, CDR2 FYNNEI. The chain's CDR3 is CASSESAGGDTQYF. In DNA, the CDR3 is TGTGCCAGCAGTGAATCAGCGGGAGGTGATACGCAGTATTTT.

This clone was observed a single time. The chain recombines TRBV7-9 with TRBJ2-1; TRBD2 matches 14 bases. J lost 9 bases, V lost 5 bases, and 9 bases had no gene match. CDR3 size: 16 residues. Germline V gives CDR1 SEHNR, CDR2 FQNEAQ (reference sequence). This CDR3 reads CASSPSGTSGGSEQFF. The CDR3 DNA follows: TGTGCCAGCAGCCCATCCGGGACTAGCGGGGGCAGTGAGCAGTTCTTC. The variable domain in full, with the rest retrieved from reference TRBV7-9 and TRBJ2-1, is DTGVSQNPRHKITKRGQNVTFRCDPISEHNRLYWYRQTLGQGPEFLTYFQNEAQLEKSRLLSDRFSAERPKGSFSTLEIQRTEQGDSAMYLCASSPSGTSGGSEQFFGPGTRLTVL.

J is TRBJ1-4 and V is TRBV11-2; D is unclear. There are 17 residues in the CDR3. The V and J ends lost 8 bases and 4 bases respectively, with 23 bases between them. Per the germline V gene, CDR1 is SGHAT and CDR2 is FQNNGV. CDR3 sequence (DNA): TGTGCCAGCGCTATTACCGGTCAGGCCCTTGGTAATGAAAAACTGTTTTTT. Its protein is CASAITGQALGNEKLFF.

This chain links TRBV9 with TRBJ1-2, with TRBD1 as a possible D gene (6 bases). The CDR3 is 14 residues long. V lost 0 bases, J lost 4 bases, and 10 bases lay in between. Germline V gene sequence: CDR1 SGDLS, CDR2 YYNGEE. CDR3 DNA: TGTGCCAGCAGCGTAGGACAGGCGACCTATGGCTACACCTTC. Residues: CASSVGQATYGYTF.

This chain joins TRBV5-1 and TRBJ1-5; D gene uncertain. V was cut by 3 bases and J by 5 bases, with 9 bases left in between. The CDR3 is 13 residues long. Germline V gene lookup returns CDR1 SGHRS and CDR2 YFSETQ. CDR3 loop: CASSSVPDQPQHF. The CDR3 DNA reads as TGCGCCAGCAGCTCGGTCCCTGATCAGCCCCAGCATTTT. Combining the CDR3 with reference TRBV5-1 and TRBJ1-5 gives the whole variable domain KAGVTQTPRYLIKTRGQQVTLSCSPISGHRSVSWYQQTPGQGLQFLFEYFSETQRNKGNFPGRFSGRQFSNSRSEMNVSTLELGDSALYLCASSSVPDQPQHFGDGTRLSIL.

This chain uses TRBV6-1 with TRBJ1-2; D is possibly TRBD1 (5 bases). Germline V gives CDR1 MNHNS, CDR2 SASEGT. The CDR3 sequence is 13 residues long. Deletions cut 6 bases from V and 2 bases from J, with 10 bases between. CDR3 nucleotides: TGTGCCAGCAGGAGGGGACTCAACTATGGCTACACCTTC. Protein sequence: CASRRGLNYGYTF.

The chain is built from TRBV7-8 and TRBJ2-4; D is ambiguous. The V gene lost 5 bases and the J gene lost 6 bases, with 8 bases spanning the gap. The CDR3 runs to 12 residues. Looked up from germline, CDR1 is SGHVS and CDR2 is FQNEAQ. The CDR3 spells CASSPDLNIQYF. CDR3 bases: TGTGCCAGCAGCCCCGACTTAAACATTCAGTACTTC. Supplemented by reference TRBV7-8 and TRBJ2-4, the full variable domain reads GAGVSQSPRYKVAKRGQDVALRCDPISGHVSLFWYQQALGQGPEFLTYFQNEAQLDKSGLPSDRFFAERPEGSVSTLKIQRTQQEDSAVYLCASSPDLNIQYFGAGTRLSVL.

This clone appeared a few times. This sequence joins TRBV5-1 and TRBJ1-5; D is unclear. Germline V gene sequence: CDR1 SGHRS, CDR2 YFSETQ. V gave up 4 bases and J gave up 0 bases, with 5 bases separating them. This CDR3 is 13 amino acids long. The CDR3 DNA follows: TGCGCCAGCAGCGCGGATAGCAATCAGCCCCAGCATTTT. It yields the protein CASSADSNQPQHF.

The chain recombines TRBV6-5 with TRBJ1-1, with 9 positions matching TRBD1. Germline V lookup: CDR1 MNHEY, CDR2 SVGAGI. CDR3 length: 14 residues. Unmatched junction bases numbered 12, after V lost 7 bases and J lost 9 bases. The DNA for the CDR3 is TGTGCCAGCACTGCCCTGACAGGGGGATATAAAGCTTTCTTT. Residues: CASTALTGGYKAFF.

V usage is TRBV5-6 and J usage is TRBJ2-1; 7 bases align to TRBD2. CDR3 length: 14 amino acids. V gave up 0 bases and J gave up 7 bases; unmatched junction bases: 4. Germline V lookup: CDR1 SGHDT, CDR2 YYEEEE. The CDR3 nucleotides are TGTGCCAGCAGCTTGGCGTCTAGCGGAAATGAGCAGTTCTTC. Translating it yields CASSLASSGNEQFF.

This rearrangement joins TRBV4-1 to TRBJ2-7; 9 bases map to TRBD2. CDR3 length: 16 residues. V shed 3 bases, J shed 2 bases, and the junction held 8 bases outside the gene matches. Germline values: CDR1 MGHRA, CDR2 YSYEKL. The CDR3 loop reads CASSQQLAGATYEQYF. The CDR3 region has the DNA TGCGCCAGCAGCCAGCAACTAGCGGGTGCCACCTACGAGCAGTACTTC.

The chain has TRBV5-1 and TRBJ2-7, with 9 nucleotides matching TRBD1. With V trimmed by 4 bases and J by 1 base, 6 bases remained unmatched. The CDR3 loop spans 15 amino acids. Per the germline V gene, CDR1 is SGHRS and CDR2 is YFSETQ. CDR3 in amino acids: CASSRAGQGSYEQYF. In DNA form, the CDR3 reads TGCGCCAGCAGCAGGGCGGGACAGGGTTCCTACGAGCAGTACTTC.

V gene TRBV6-6 combines with J gene TRBJ2-1; tentatively, D is TRBD1 (5 bases). CDR1 MNHNY and CDR2 SVGAGI come from the germline V gene (reference sequence). CDR3 length equals 15 residues. Trimming took off 2 bases at V and 4 bases at J, with 12 bases between the two ends. Written as DNA, the CDR3 is TGTGCCAGCAGTTACGGGGCTCTTGGGTACAATGAGCAGTTCTTC. As protein: CASSYGALGYNEQFF.

V is TRBV2 and J is TRBJ1-1, with 8 bases lining up with TRBD1. This CDR3 comprises 14 residues. V lost 5 bases and J lost 4; bases outside the gene matches: 6. Germline V gene data show CDR1 as SNHLY and CDR2 as FYNNEI. In nucleotides, the CDR3 is TGTGCCAGCAGTTTGAACAGGGGGGGCACTGAAGCTTTCTTT. This translates into CASSLNRGGTEAFF.

The gene calls are TRBV7-9 and TRBJ2-7; 10 positions agree with TRBD2. Germline trimming cut 1 base from V and 3 bases from J; bases unmatched to any gene: 6. The CDR3 sequence is 16 residues long. Per the germline V gene, CDR1 is SEHNR and CDR2 is FQNEAQ (reference sequence). The CDR3 nucleotides read TGTGCCAGCAGCTTAGTTATAGCGGGGGGCGACTACGAGCAGTACTTC. Translated: CASSLVIAGGDYEQYF.

The V gene is TRBV27, the J gene TRBJ1-2; weak D call: TRBD1 (5 bases). The CDR3 covers 15 residues. Germline V CDR1 and CDR2: MNHEY, SMNVEV (reference sequence). Deletions cut 4 bases from V and 4 bases from J, with 16 bases between. The CDR3 loop reads CASSSLGVGLYGYTF. CDR3 sequence (DNA): TGTGCCAGCAGTTCGCTAGGGGTGGGGCTCTATGGCTACACCTTC.

This clone has a handful of counts. This rearrangement joins TRBV7-3 to TRBJ2-3; no clear D gene. Per germline, CDR1 SGHTA and CDR2 FQGTGA. This CDR3 has 13 amino acids. Trimming stripped 1 base from V and 0 bases from J, with 2 bases between. The CDR3 reads CASSLISTDTQYF. DNA of the CDR3: TGTGCCAGCAGCTTAATAAGCACAGATACGCAGTATTTT.

The count of this clone is one. The chain employs TRBV5-8 and TRBJ2-5, with 10 bases identical to TRBD2. The end of the DNA aligns better with TRBJ2-7, so the J call may be wrong. The CDR3 has 14 amino acids. In germline, CDR1 is SGHTS, CDR2 YDEGEE. The CDR3 nucleotides are TGTGCCAGCAGTATCCTAGCGGGAGCTTACGAGCAGTACTTC. Amino acid sequence: CASSILAGAYEQYF.

The chain combines TRBV2 with TRBJ1-5; a weak D match, TRBD1 (5 bases). The CDR3 covers 13 residues. In germline, CDR1 is SNHLY, CDR2 FYNNEI. Trimming stripped 7 bases from V and 4 bases from J, with 11 bases between. The CDR3 DNA reads TGTGCCAGCATGGCAGGGTTGAATCAGCCCCAGCATTTT. Protein sequence: CASMAGLNQPQHF. Variable domain in full (rest from reference TRBV2 and TRBJ1-5): EPEVTQTPSHQVTQMGQEVILRCVPISNHLYFYWYRQILGQKVEFLVSFYNNEISEKSEIFDDQFSVERPDGSNFTLKIRSTKLEDSAMYFCASMAGLNQPQHFGDGTRLSIL.